The clone carrying this TCR beta chain was detected only a few times. The sample is drawn from a study of T cells in Graves' hyperthyroidism and ophthalmopathy. Amplified regions were TCR beta CDR3 sequences from RNA transcripts. First-round RT-PCR targeting the TCR CDR3 was performed with the HTBI primer set. MiXCR was run by TCRdb on the multiplex PCR reads, yielding one entry per CDR3 protein. The data show 250,000 to 350,000 distinct CDR3 sequences, over 20% seen once. Germline V gene lookup returns CDR1 SGHDT and CDR2 YYEEEE. After removal of 2 bases from V and 2 bases from J, the junction contained 4 bases not matched to a gene. There are 15 residues in the CDR3.

The chain employs TRBV5-6 and TRBJ2-7, with 10 bases aligning to TRBD1. Sequences were obtained from blood. The sequence derives from a man aged 25 to 45 with Graves' ophthalmopathy. The CDR3 sequence: CASSFGQGGAYEQYF. Here the CDR3 DNA reads TGTGCCAGCAGCTTCGGACAGGGGGGAGCCTACGAGCAGTACTTC.